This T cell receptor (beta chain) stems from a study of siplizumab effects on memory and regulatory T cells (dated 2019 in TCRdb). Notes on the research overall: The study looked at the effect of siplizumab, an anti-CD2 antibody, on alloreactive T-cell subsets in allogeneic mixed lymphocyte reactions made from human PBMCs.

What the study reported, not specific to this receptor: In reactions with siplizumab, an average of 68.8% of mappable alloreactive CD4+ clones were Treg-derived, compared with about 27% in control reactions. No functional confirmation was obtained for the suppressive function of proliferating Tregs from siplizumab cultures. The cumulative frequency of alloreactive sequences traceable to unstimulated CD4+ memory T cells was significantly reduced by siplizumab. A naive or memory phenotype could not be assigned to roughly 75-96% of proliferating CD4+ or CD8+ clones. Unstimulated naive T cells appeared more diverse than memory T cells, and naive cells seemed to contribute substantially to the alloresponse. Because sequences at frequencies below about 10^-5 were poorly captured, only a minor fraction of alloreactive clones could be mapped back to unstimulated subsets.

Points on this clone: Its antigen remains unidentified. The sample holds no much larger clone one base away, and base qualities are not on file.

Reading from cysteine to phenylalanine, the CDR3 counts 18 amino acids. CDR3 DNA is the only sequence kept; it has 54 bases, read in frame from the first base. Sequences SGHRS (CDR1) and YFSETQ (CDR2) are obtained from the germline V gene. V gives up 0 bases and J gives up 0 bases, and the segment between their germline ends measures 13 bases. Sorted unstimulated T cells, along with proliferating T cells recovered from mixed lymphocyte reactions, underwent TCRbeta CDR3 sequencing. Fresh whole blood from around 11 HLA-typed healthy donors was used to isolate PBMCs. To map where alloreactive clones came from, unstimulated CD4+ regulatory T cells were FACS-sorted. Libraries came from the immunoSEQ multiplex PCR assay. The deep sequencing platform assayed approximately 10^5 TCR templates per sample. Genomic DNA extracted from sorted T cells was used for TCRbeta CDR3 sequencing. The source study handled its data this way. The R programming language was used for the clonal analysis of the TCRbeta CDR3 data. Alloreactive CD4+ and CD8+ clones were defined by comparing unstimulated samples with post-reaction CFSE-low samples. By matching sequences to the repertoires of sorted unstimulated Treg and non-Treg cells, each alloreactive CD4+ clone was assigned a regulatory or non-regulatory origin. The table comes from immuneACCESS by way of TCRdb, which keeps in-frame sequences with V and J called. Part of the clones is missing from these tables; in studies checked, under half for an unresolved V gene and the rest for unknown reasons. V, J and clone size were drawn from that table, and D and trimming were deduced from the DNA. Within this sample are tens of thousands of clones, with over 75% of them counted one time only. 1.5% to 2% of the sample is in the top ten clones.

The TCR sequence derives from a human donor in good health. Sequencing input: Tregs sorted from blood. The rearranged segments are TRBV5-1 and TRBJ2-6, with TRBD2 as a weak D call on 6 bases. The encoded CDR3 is CASSLAGGRSSGANVLTF. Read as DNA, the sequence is TGCGCCAGCAGCTTGGCCGGGGGACGGAGCTCTGGGGCCAACGTCCTGACTTTC.